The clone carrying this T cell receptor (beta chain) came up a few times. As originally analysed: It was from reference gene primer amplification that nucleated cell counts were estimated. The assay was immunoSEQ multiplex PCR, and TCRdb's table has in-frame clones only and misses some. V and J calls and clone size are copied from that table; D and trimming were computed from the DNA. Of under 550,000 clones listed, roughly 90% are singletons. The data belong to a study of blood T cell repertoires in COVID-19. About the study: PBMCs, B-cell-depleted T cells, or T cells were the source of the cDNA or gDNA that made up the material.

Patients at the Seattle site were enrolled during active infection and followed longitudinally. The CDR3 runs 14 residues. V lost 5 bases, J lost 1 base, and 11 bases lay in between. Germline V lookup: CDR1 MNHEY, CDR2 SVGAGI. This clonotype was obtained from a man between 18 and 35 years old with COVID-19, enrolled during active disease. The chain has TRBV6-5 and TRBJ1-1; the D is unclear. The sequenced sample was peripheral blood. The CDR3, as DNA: TGTGCCAGCAGTCCGGACTATTGGAACACTGAAGCTTTCTTT. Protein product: CASSPDYWNTEAFF.